Shown below are 17 T cell receptor beta chains from a single sample sequenced in a study of T cells of healthy individuals. One entry per CDR3 protein, called by TCRdb with MiXCR from the 5' RACE reads. The data show 90,000 to 100,000 distinct CDR3 sequences, 15% to 20% seen once. The receptors were sampled from a human donor in good health.

This clonotype was counted ten times or more. V is TRBV28 and J is TRBJ1-2; D is perhaps TRBD1 (5 bases). Germline assignment: CDR1 MDHEN and CDR2 SYDVKM. This CDR3 has 15 residues. The V end was cut by 2 bases, the J end by 3 bases, with 13 bases between. This chain's CDR3 is CASSLVPGLDYGYTF. In DNA, the CDR3 is TGTGCCAGCAGTTTAGTCCCAGGGTTGGACTATGGCTACACCTTC.

The genes are TRBV6-4 and TRBJ2-1; 10 bases line up with TRBD2. V was pared by 6 bases and J by 8 bases, with 10 bases of the junction left unmatched. The CDR3 loop spans 15 amino acids. Germline loops: CDR1 MRHNA, CDR2 SNTAGT. CDR3 loop: CASSILAGSQDEQFF. CDR3 bases: TGTGCCAGCAGCATACTAGCGGGGTCACAGGATGAGCAGTTCTTC.

V usage is TRBV4-3 and J usage is TRBJ1-2; D is perhaps TRBD1 (5 bases). The CDR3 consists of 13 residues. Germline V gene data show CDR1 as LGHNA and CDR2 as YSLEER. V shed 6 bases and J shed 4 bases, with 12 bases lying between them. CDR3 in amino acids: CASRTQGSYGYTF. The DNA of the CDR3 is TGCGCCAGCAGGACCCAGGGTAGCTATGGCTACACCTTC.

This clonotype was found many times. The chain has TRBV4-3 and TRBJ1-4; no clear D gene. CDR3 length: 16 amino acids. In germline, CDR1 is LGHNA, CDR2 YSLEER. V was shortened by 1 base and J by 0 bases, with 9 bases between the two germline ends. As DNA, the CDR3 is TGCGCCAGCAGCCAAGCCCCCCCCGCAACTAATGAAAAACTGTTTTTT. Its protein is CASSQAPPATNEKLFF.

This clonotype was recorded a few times. This chain uses TRBV20-1 with TRBJ2-1, with 7 nucleotides matching TRBD2. Germline CDR1 DFQATT, CDR2 SNEGSKA (reference sequence). V dropped 1 base and J dropped 6; count of bases not matched to a gene: 6. The CDR3 spans 14 residues. CDR3: CSARAGVAGNEQFF. In DNA, the CDR3 is TGCAGTGCTAGAGCGGGAGTAGCGGGCAATGAGCAGTTCTTC.

About this clonotype itself: Possible read error: a much larger clone is one base away. This chain joins TRBV20-1 and TRBJ1-1; tentative D call: TRBD1 (6 bases). This CDR3 region has 13 residues. Germline V gene lookup returns CDR1 DFQATT and CDR2 SNEGSKA (reference sequence). V lost 6 bases to trimming and J lost 5 bases, with 16 bases between them. The CDR3 nucleotides read TGCAGTGCAATGGGGGGGGCGGAGACTGAAGCTTTCTTT. Its translation: CSAMGGAETEAFF.

The CDR3 nucleotides are TGTGCCAGCAGTTTAAGGCAGTCGATCTCCTACAATGAGCAGTTCTTC. This sequence encodes CASSLRQSISYNEQFF. The gene calls are TRBV28 and TRBJ2-1; D is ambiguous. The V gene's germline CDR1 is MDHEN and CDR2 SYDVKM. The CDR3 loop spans 16 amino acids. Trimming shortened V by 2 bases and J by 0 bases, and 11 bases separated the two germline ends.

The chain links TRBV6-2 or TRBV6-3 to TRBJ2-3; 9 bases are shared with TRBD1. The V segment lost 6 bases and the J segment 4 bases; nucleotides outside the gene matches: 8. The CDR3 contains 15 residues. Germline V lookup: CDR1 MNHEY, CDR2 SVGEGT. The CDR3 DNA reads TGTGCCAGCAGCCCGACAGGGGGGGGGGCAGATACGCAGTATTTT. Protein: CASSPTGGGADTQYF.

V is TRBV4-3 and J is TRBJ2-7, with D maybe TRBD1 (5 bases). CDR1 and CDR2 from the germline V gene are LGHNA and YSLEER. The V end was cut by 1 base, the J end by 1 base, with 11 bases between. CDR3 size: 15 residues. This CDR3 reads CASSQGTPTSYEQYF. In DNA, the CDR3 is TGCGCCAGCAGCCAAGGGACACCGACATCCTACGAGCAGTACTTC.

In this sample, this clonotype turned up once. The rearrangement uses TRBV7-3 and TRBJ2-1, with D perhaps TRBD2 (6 bases). V shed 0 bases and J shed 9 bases, with 15 bases lying between them. Germline V gives CDR1 SGHTA, CDR2 FQGTGA. The CDR3 runs 15 residues. The CDR3 DNA reads TGTGCCAGCAGCTTAACCGGGGGAGAAGCTGCTGAGCAGTTCTTC. Its translation is CASSLTGGEAAEQFF.

The table lists this clonotype with a few counts. The chain carries TRBV20-1 and TRBJ2-3; D perhaps matches TRBD1 (6 bases). The CDR3 has 14 residues. V lost 0 bases and J lost 2, with 9 bases in between. Germline values: CDR1 DFQATT, CDR2 SNEGSKA (reference sequence). CDR3 nucleotides: TGCAGTGCTAGAGATTGGACAGACACAGATACGCAGTATTTT. This gives the protein CSARDWTDTDTQYF.

This clonotype showed up many times. The genes are TRBV18 and TRBJ1-5; possible D gene TRBD1, 5 bases. The CDR3 is 14 amino acids. Germline values: CDR1 KGHSH, CDR2 LQKENI. Trimming pared 3 bases from V and 3 bases from J, leaving 9 bases between. The CDR3 region is CASSPLQANQPQHF. CDR3 nucleotides: TGTGCCAGCTCACCGTTACAGGCCAATCAGCCCCAGCATTTT.

This sequence joins TRBV12-5 and TRBJ2-3; a possible D gene is TRBD2 (5 bases). This CDR3 comprises 16 residues. CDR1 and CDR2 from the germline V gene are LGHNT and FRNRAP. CDR3 residues: CASSLSRGEGTDTQYF. The CDR3 DNA follows: TGTGCCAGCAGTTTAAGCCGGGGTGAGGGCACAGATACGCAGTATTTT.

This clonotype came up a few times. V is TRBV2 and J is TRBJ2-5, with a tentative D call TRBD1 (5 bases). Trimming cost V 8 bases and J 7 bases, with 20 bases left between them. Germline V gene sequence: CDR1 SNHLY, CDR2 FYNNEI. The CDR3 has 14 residues. In DNA, the CDR3 is TGTGCCAGCGGGCAGGTGGTCAGGGAAGGGACCCAGTACTTC. This encodes CASGQVVREGTQYF. Full variable domain (missing parts from reference TRBV2 and TRBJ2-5): EPEVTQTPSHQVTQMGQEVILRCVPISNHLYFYWYRQILGQKVEFLVSFYNNEISEKSEIFDDQFSVERPDGSNFTLKIRSTKLEDSAMYFCASGQVVREGTQYFGPGTRLLVL.

The genes are TRBV10-3 and TRBJ2-3; TRBD2 is a possible D gene (5 bases). CDR1 ENHRY and CDR2 SYGVKD come from the germline V gene. CDR3 length: 15 residues. Between the trimmed V and J ends, which lost 10 bases and 3 bases, there was a span of 20 bases. As DNA, the CDR3 is TGTGCCACGAGGGAGACCACCTTGGGTACAGATACGCAGTATTTT. Amino acid sequence: CATRETTLGTDTQYF.

The CDR3 DNA follows: TGTGCCAGCAGCGTAGCAGGGGCCGGGACAGTCTATGGCTACACCTTC. It yields the protein CASSVAGAGTVYGYTF. This chain connects TRBV9 to TRBJ1-2, with 7 bases fitting TRBD1. This CDR3 contains 16 residues. The germline CDR1 and CDR2 sequences are SGDLS and YYNGEE. V trimming: 0 bases; J trimming: 4 bases; junction bases outside the gene matches: 9.

This clonotype occurred many times. The chain is built from TRBV6-2 or TRBV6-3 and TRBJ2-7, with 7 bases fitting TRBD1. In germline, CDR1 is MNHEY, CDR2 SVGEGT. The CDR3 covers 12 residues. J lost 4 bases, V lost 6 bases, and 3 bases had no gene match. The DNA for the CDR3 is TGTGCCAGCAGACCCAGGGGGTACGAGCAGTACTTC. Translating gives CASRPRGYEQYF.